Listed below are T cell receptor beta chains from one sample, sequenced in a study of vaccination effects on CD4 cells after COVID-19. For these receptors, no antigen is known. The repertoire was sequenced with immunoSEQ multiplex PCR; TCRdb's copy has only in-frame clones and lacks some. This table has approximately 78,000 clones, 70% to 90% appearing once. The source material was CD4+ T cells from PBMCs cultured with HCoV-229E spike peptides, sampled after COVID-19 vaccination. All receptors come from a human donor who received a COVID-19 vaccine. CDR3s include the opening cysteine and the closing phenylalanine or tryptophan. Fields, in order: V gene, CDR3 length, clone size, D gene, J gene, CDR3 protein, CDR3 DNA. D genes are given only for firm matches. Clone size is stated in some rows and not others, as once, few, many or a class when expanded.

V: TRBV18
length: 12
size: .
D: .
J: TRBJ2-5
CDR3: CASSQGSETQYF
DNA: TGTGCCAGCTCACAGGGATCGGAGACCCAGTACTTC

V: TRBV13
length: 15
size: .
D: .
J: TRBJ1-3
CDR3: CASSFDRRAGNTIYF
DNA: TGTGCCAGCAGCTTCGATAGAAGGGCCGGAAACACCATATATTTT

V: TRBV18
length: 19
size: once
D: TRBD2
J: TRBJ2-3
CDR3: CASSPLGLAGGPSPDTQYF
DNA: TGTGCCAGCTCACCACTTGGACTAGCGGGGGGGCCTTCCCCAGATACGCAGTATTTT

V: TRBV5-1
length: 17
size: .
D: .
J: TRBJ1-2
CDR3: CASSLGPLGVTNYGYTF
DNA: TGCGCCAGCAGCTTGGGGCCCTTAGGGGTTACTAACTATGGCTACACCTTC

V: TRBV5-6
length: 19
size: .
D: .
J: TRBJ1-6
CDR3: CASSLTYGAGGAYNSPLHF
DNA: TGTGCCAGCAGCTTGACGTATGGGGCCGGAGGGGCCTATAATTCACCCCTCCACTTT

V: TRBV6-6
length: 12
size: few
D: TRBD1
J: TRBJ1-2
CDR3: CASSYRDRSYTF
DNA: TGTGCCAGCAGTTACAGGGACAGAAGCTACACCTTC

V: TRBV12-3/TRBV12-4
length: 13
size: few
D: TRBD1
J: TRBJ1-2
CDR3: CASTTGANYGYTF
DNA: TGTGCCAGCACGACAGGGGCGAACTATGGCTACACCTTC

V: TRBV30
length: 12
size: once
D: .
J: TRBJ1-3
CDR3: CAWSSSGNTIYF
DNA: TGTGCCTGGAGTTCCAGTGGAAACACCATATATTTT

V: TRBV6-4
length: 16
size: .
D: .
J: TRBJ1-1
CDR3: CASMRAAGGGYTEAFF
DNA: TGTGCCAGCATGAGGGCGGCGGGGGGAGGATACACTGAAGCTTTCTTT

V: TRBV6-5
length: 14
size: .
D: .
J: TRBJ1-5
CDR3: CASSRGTFNQPQHF
DNA: TGTGCCAGCAGTAGGGGAACTTTTAATCAGCCCCAGCATTTT

V: TRBV6-4
length: 15
size: .
D: .
J: TRBJ1-1
CDR3: CASSDSSFGSTEAFF
DNA: TGTGCCAGCAGTGACTCCTCTTTCGGGAGCACTGAAGCTTTCTTT

V: TRBV2
length: 11
size: .
D: .
J: TRBJ1-1
CDR3: CASRPNTEAFF
DNA: TGTGCCAGCAGACCGAACACTGAAGCTTTCTTT

V: TRBV5-1
length: 14
size: .
D: TRBD1
J: TRBJ2-3
CDR3: CASREQGARDTQYF
DNA: TGCGCCAGCAGGGAACAGGGGGCAAGGGATACGCAGTATTTT

V: TRBV12-3/TRBV12-4
length: 13
size: .
D: .
J: TRBJ2-5
CDR3: CAGDERGGETQYF
DNA: TGTGCGGGGGACGAGAGGGGGGGCGAGACCCAGTACTTC

V: TRBV4-1
length: 15
size: once
D: .
J: TRBJ2-1
CDR3: CASSQDPGGYNEQFF
DNA: TGCGCCAGCAGCCAAGATCCCGGCGGGTACAATGAGCAGTTCTTC

V: TRBV5-4
length: 12
size: .
D: .
J: TRBJ1-1
CDR3: CASSLDVTEAFF
DNA: TGTGCCAGCAGCTTGGATGTCACTGAAGCTTTCTTT

V: TRBV18
length: 15
size: few
D: TRBD1
J: TRBJ1-2
CDR3: CASSPPNRDRGDYTF
DNA: TGTGCCAGCTCACCACCGAACCGGGACAGGGGGGACTACACCTTC

V: TRBV2
length: 12
size: few
D: .
J: TRBJ2-2
CDR3: CAYGGRIGELFF
DNA: TGTGCCTACGGGGGCAGGATCGGGGAGCTGTTTTTT

V: TRBV5-1
length: 14
size: .
D: .
J: TRBJ2-5
CDR3: CASSLVAPPETQYF
DNA: TGCGCCAGCAGCTTGGTCGCCCCCCCGGAGACCCAGTACTTC

V: TRBV5-1
length: 13
size: .
D: .
J: TRBJ2-4
CDR3: CASSSGDKAIQYF
DNA: TGCGCCAGCAGCTCCGGCGATAAGGCCATTCAGTACTTC

V: TRBV5-1
length: 14
size: .
D: .
J: TRBJ2-1
CDR3: CASSNLQGNNEQFF
DNA: TGCGCCAGCAGCAACCTTCAGGGGAACAATGAGCAGTTCTTC

V: TRBV6-5
length: 15
size: .
D: TRBD1
J: TRBJ1-5
CDR3: CASSRDRGGNQPQHF
DNA: TGTGCCAGCAGTAGGGACAGGGGAGGCAATCAGCCCCAGCATTTT

V: TRBV21-1
length: 13
size: .
D: .
J: TRBJ1-5
CDR3: CAQTQTAYQPQHF
DNA: TGTGCCCAAACCCAGACAGCGTATCAGCCCCAGCATTTT

V: TRBV11-1
length: 14
size: .
D: TRBD1
J: TRBJ2-5
CDR3: CASRRTGVEKTQYF
DNA: TGTGCCAGCAGGCGGACAGGGGTGGAAAAGACCCAGTACTTC

V: TRBV18
length: 16
size: .
D: .
J: TRBJ2-2
CDR3: CASSPQPTANTGELFF
DNA: TGTGCCAGCTCACCACAACCTACCGCGAACACCGGGGAGCTGTTTTTT

V: TRBV6-2/TRBV6-3
length: 18
size: .
D: TRBD1
J: TRBJ1-4
CDR3: CASSLDRGSFATNEKLFF
DNA: TGTGCCAGCAGCTTAGACAGGGGGAGTTTTGCAACTAATGAAAAACTGTTTTTT

V: TRBV7-8
length: 12
size: .
D: .
J: TRBJ1-5
CDR3: CASSFNREAQHF
DNA: TGTGCCAGCAGCTTCAACAGGGAGGCCCAGCATTTT

V: TRBV21-1
length: 16
size: .
D: .
J: TRBJ2-3
CDR3: CASSKVLDRDTDTQYF
DNA: TGTGCCAGCAGCAAAGTCCTGGACAGGGACACAGATACGCAGTATTTT

V: TRBV25-1
length: 16
size: once
D: .
J: TRBJ1-1
CDR3: CASSARVGTMNTEAFF
DNA: TGTGCCAGCAGTGCAAGGGTGGGGACAATGAACACTGAAGCTTTCTTT

V: TRBV19
length: 14
size: .
D: TRBD1
J: TRBJ1-1
CDR3: CASIRDREISEAFF
DNA: TGTGCCAGTATCCGGGACAGGGAGATATCTGAAGCTTTCTTT

V: TRBV5-1
length: 15
size: .
D: TRBD1
J: TRBJ2-5
CDR3: CASSQGDRGRETQYF
DNA: TGCGCCAGCAGCCAAGGCGACAGGGGGCGGGAGACCCAGTACTTC

V: TRBV9
length: 12
size: .
D: .
J: TRBJ1-2
CDR3: CASSAVGYGYTF
DNA: TGTGCCAGCAGCGCGGTTGGCTATGGCTACACCTTC

V: TRBV19
length: 13
size: .
D: TRBD1
J: TRBJ1-4
CDR3: CASRDRGLEKLFF
DNA: TGTGCCAGTAGGGACAGGGGGCTTGAAAAACTGTTTTTT

V: TRBV28
length: 17
size: .
D: TRBD2
J: TRBJ2-2
CDR3: CASSLGAGGANTGELFF
DNA: TGTGCCAGCAGTTTAGGGGCGGGAGGGGCGAACACCGGGGAGCTGTTTTTT

V: TRBV19
length: 14
size: .
D: TRBD1
J: TRBJ1-1
CDR3: CASSISTGVIEAFF
DNA: TGTGCCAGTAGTATAAGCACAGGGGTAATCGAAGCTTTCTTT

V: TRBV3-1/TRBV3-2
length: 15
size: few
D: .
J: TRBJ2-2
CDR3: CASSQMTQNTGELFF
DNA: TGTGCCAGCAGCCAAATGACTCAGAACACCGGGGAGCTGTTTTTT

V: TRBV7-2
length: 15
size: .
D: TRBD1
J: TRBJ1-6
CDR3: CASRQKQGGNSPLHF
DNA: TGTGCCAGCAGACAAAAACAGGGGGGCAATTCACCCCTCCACTTT

V: TRBV6-5
length: 15
size: .
D: TRBD1
J: TRBJ1-1
CDR3: CASSRGDRPNTEAFF
DNA: TGTGCCAGCAGTCGAGGGGACAGGCCGAACACTGAAGCTTTCTTT

V: TRBV24-1
length: 14
size: .
D: TRBD1
J: TRBJ1-2
CDR3: CATSDEQGFYGYTF
DNA: TGTGCCACCAGTGACGAACAGGGGTTCTATGGCTACACCTTC

V: TRBV2
length: 14
size: .
D: .
J: TRBJ1-4
CDR3: CASSEVGFREKLFF
DNA: TGTGCCAGCAGTGAAGTGGGTTTTCGCGAAAAACTGTTTTTT

V: TRBV19
length: 14
size: .
D: TRBD1
J: TRBJ1-1
CDR3: CASSIEDRGTEAFF
DNA: TGTGCCAGTAGTATAGAGGACAGGGGCACTGAAGCTTTCTTT

V: TRBV7-9
length: 14
size: .
D: .
J: TRBJ2-3
CDR3: CASSLAWGTDTQYF
DNA: TGTGCCAGCAGCTTAGCCTGGGGGACAGATACGCAGTATTTT

V: TRBV3-1/TRBV3-2
length: 12
size: .
D: .
J: TRBJ1-1
CDR3: CASSQGNTEAFF
DNA: TGTGCCAGCAGCCAGGGGAACACTGAAGCTTTCTTT

V: TRBV7-2
length: 16
size: .
D: .
J: TRBJ1-1
CDR3: CASSSRMPGQTTEAFF
DNA: TGTGCCAGCAGCTCCAGAATGCCGGGACAAACCACTGAAGCTTTCTTT

V: TRBV2
length: 13
size: .
D: .
J: TRBJ2-2
CDR3: CASSPGNTGELFF
DNA: TGTGCCAGCAGTCCAGGGAACACCGGGGAGCTGTTTTTT

V: TRBV5-1
length: 13
size: .
D: .
J: TRBJ1-4
CDR3: CASSMDPNEKLFF
DNA: TGCGCCAGCAGCATGGACCCTAATGAAAAACTGTTTTTT

V: TRBV6-5
length: 15
size: .
D: .
J: TRBJ2-3
CDR3: CASAKTGRSTDTQYF
DNA: TGTGCCAGCGCAAAAACAGGGAGGAGCACAGATACGCAGTATTTT

V: TRBV28
length: 14
size: .
D: .
J: TRBJ1-2
CDR3: CASTRARGNYGYTF
DNA: TGTGCCAGCACCAGAGCCAGGGGCAACTATGGCTACACCTTC

V: TRBV5-1
length: 13
size: .
D: TRBD1
J: TRBJ2-4
CDR3: CASSLQGQNIQYF
DNA: TGCGCCAGCAGCTTACAGGGGCAAAACATTCAGTACTTC

V: TRBV10-3
length: 14
size: .
D: .
J: TRBJ2-2
CDR3: CATRTNPNTGELFF
DNA: TGTGCCACCCGGACAAATCCGAACACCGGGGAGCTGTTTTTT

V: TRBV18
length: 14
size: .
D: .
J: TRBJ1-2
CDR3: CASSPIGEVYGYTF
DNA: TGTGCCAGCTCACCAATCGGGGAAGTCTATGGCTACACCTTC

V: TRBV19
length: 18
size: .
D: TRBD2
J: TRBJ2-1
CDR3: CASSIQGLAGEYRYGQFF
DNA: TGTGCCAGTAGTATCCAGGGACTAGCGGGGGAATATCGCTATGGGCAGTTCTTC